The 15 T cell receptor beta chains reported below all come from one sample, sequenced in a study of blood T cell repertoires in COVID-19 (dated by TCRdb to about 2020). Library creation used the immunoSEQ multiplex PCR assay. Imported from immuneACCESS, the table was reduced by TCRdb to in-frame sequences with V and J called. These copies leave out some clones; in studies compared against another copy, an unresolved V gene accounts for under half, and the cause of the remainder is not known. In all, the sample holds about 86,000 clones, and more than 65% of those were seen once. The ten most abundant clones make up 11% of the sample. The sample taken for sequencing was peripheral blood. The receptors derive from a man in his sixties or seventies with acute or convalescent COVID-19.

This clone was observed a few times. The chain links TRBV6-6 to TRBJ1-6; TRBD1 matches at 9 bases. Per the germline V gene, CDR1 is MNHNY and CDR2 is SVGAGI (reference sequence). The CDR3 sequence is 15 residues long. The V segment lost 6 bases and the J segment 10 bases; nucleotides outside the gene matches: 10. CDR3 region: CASRYQQGAKSPLHF. As DNA, the CDR3 is TGTGCCAGCAGGTACCAACAGGGGGCTAAGTCACCCCTCCACTTT.

V and J are TRBV12-5 and TRBJ1-1, with 9 positions matching TRBD1. Germline CDR1 is LGHNT and CDR2 is FRNRAP. This CDR3 has 16 residues. The V and J ends lost 0 bases and 6 bases, in that order; junction bases with no gene match: 8. For the CDR3, the DNA is TGTGCTAGTGGTTTGGTCACTGGACAGGGGACGGCTGAAGCTTTCTTT. As protein: CASGLVTGQGTAEAFF.

This chain links TRBV30 with TRBJ1-3; the D is unclear. The CDR3 runs to 12 residues. Germline V gives CDR1 GTSNPN, CDR2 SVGIG (reference sequence). Trimming removed 0 bases at V and 4 bases at J, with 4 bases between. CDR3: CAWSVSGNTIYF. The CDR3 region has the DNA TGTGCCTGGAGTGTATCAGGAAACACCATATATTTT. The full variable domain, its missing parts supplied by reference TRBV30 and TRBJ1-3, is SQTIHQWPATLVQPVGSPLSLECTVEGTSNPNLYWYRQAAGRGLQLLFYSVGIGQISSEVPQNLSASRPQDRQFILSSKKLLLSDSGFYLCAWSVSGNTIYFGEGSWLTVV.

The J gene is TRBJ1-5, the V gene TRBV28; a possible D gene is TRBD1 (5 bases). Germline V gene lookup returns CDR1 MDHEN and CDR2 SYDVKM. The CDR3 extends over 15 amino acids. Trimming removed 1 base at V and 0 bases at J, with 7 bases between. In DNA, the CDR3 is TGTGCCAGCAGTTTATCAGGGTTTAGCAATCAGCCCCAGCATTTT. It encodes CASSLSGFSNQPQHF.

The chain couples TRBV7-9 to TRBJ1-4; possible D gene TRBD1, 6 bases. Per germline, CDR1 SEHNR and CDR2 FQNEAQ (reference sequence). This CDR3 contains 14 residues. V was trimmed by 5 bases and J by 5 bases, leaving 12 bases between them. DNA for the CDR3: TGTGCCAGCAGCAGGGGGACTAAAAATGAAAAACTGTTTTTT. This translates into CASSRGTKNEKLFF.

V gene TRBV11-2 combines with J gene TRBJ2-7; D perhaps matches TRBD2 (5 bases). Per the germline V gene, CDR1 is SGHAT and CDR2 is FQNNGV. V was pared by 0 bases and J by 5 bases, with 11 bases between. The CDR3 is 14 amino acids. The CDR3 here is CASSLEGDRDEQYF. CDR3 bases: TGTGCCAGCAGCTTAGAGGGAGATCGGGACGAGCAGTACTTC.

The J gene is TRBJ2-3, the V gene TRBV4-1, with 7 bases that match TRBD1. Germline assignment: CDR1 MGHRA and CDR2 YSYEKL. The CDR3 has 16 amino acids. Trimming removed 5 bases from V and 2 bases from J; junction bases left unmatched: 10. In DNA, the CDR3 is TGCGCCAGCAGCGCCCGGGACAGTGGCGTCACAGATACGCAGTATTTT. This encodes CASSARDSGVTDTQYF.

The gene calls are TRBV24-1 and TRBJ2-5, with TRBD1 matching over 11 bases. The CDR3 spans 15 residues. J was trimmed by 1 base and V by 5 bases; bases with no gene match: 2. Per the germline V gene, CDR1 is KGHDR and CDR2 is SFDVKD. CDR3 DNA: TGTGCCACCAGTGGTGGGACAGGGGGCCAAGAGACCCAGTACTTC. Translated: CATSGGTGGQETQYF.

This clone was seen once. The chain employs TRBV30 and TRBJ1-2; D is perhaps TRBD1 (5 bases). Germline V gene sequence: CDR1 GTSNPN, CDR2 SVGIG (reference sequence). The CDR3 extends over 11 amino acids. The V end lost 4 bases, the J end lost 8 bases, and 11 bases lay between the germline ends. The CDR3 sequence: CAWTGSVGYTF. DNA for the CDR3: TGTGCCTGGACAGGGTCGGTCGGCTACACCTTC.

The CDR3 reads CASSQDRSGSGDRDGYTF. In nucleotides, the CDR3 is TGCGCCAGCAGCCAAGATCGGTCAGGTTCGGGGGACAGGGATGGCTACACCTTC. The chain recombines TRBV4-1 with TRBJ1-2, with 9 bases lining up with TRBD1. After removal of 0 bases from V and 6 bases from J, the junction contained 14 bases not matched to a gene. Germline CDR1 MGHRA, CDR2 YSYEKL. The CDR3 totals 18 residues.

The chain has TRBV7-3 and TRBJ1-3; D uncertain. The germline V and J ends were trimmed by 6 bases and 2 bases, with 14 bases remaining between them. This CDR3 is 15 amino acids long. Germline CDR1 reads SGHTA; CDR2 reads FQGTGA. The CDR3 protein is CASSLDPRAGNTIYF. The DNA of the CDR3 is TGTGCCAGCAGTCTTGATCCCCGGGCTGGAAACACCATATATTTT.

V gene TRBV27 combines with J gene TRBJ2-2; D is ambiguous. CDR1 and CDR2 (germline): MNHEY, SMNVEV (reference sequence). Trimming cost V 5 bases and J 1 base, with 8 bases left between them. The CDR3 extends over 14 amino acids. This CDR3 reads CASSQALNTGELFF. The CDR3 bases are TGTGCCAGCAGTCAGGCTTTGAACACCGGGGAGCTGTTTTTT.

This sequence joins TRBV28 and TRBJ1-2; unclear D gene. V lost 2 bases and J 4 bases, leaving 14 bases between the germline ends. The CDR3 totals 15 residues. The germline V gene encodes CDR1 MDHEN and CDR2 SYDVKM. The CDR3 DNA follows: TGTGCCAGCAGTTTAGATGGAGGGAGATTCTATGGCTACACCTTC. This encodes CASSLDGGRFYGYTF.

This clone was detected only a few times. The chain carries TRBV3-1 (or the pseudogene TRBV3-2) and TRBJ1-2; D possibly corresponds to TRBD1 (6 bases). Trimming removed 5 bases from V and 3 bases from J, with 13 bases in between. CDR3 length equals 14 residues. Germline V gene lookup returns CDR1 LGHDT and CDR2 YNNKEL (reference sequence). The CDR3 here is CASSSRGGHYGYTF. DNA for the CDR3: TGTGCCAGCAGCTCTCGGGGGGGGCACTATGGCTACACCTTC.

This chain connects TRBV6-1 to TRBJ2-7; weak D call: TRBD1 (5 bases). The CDR3 extends over 14 amino acids. CDR1 is MNHNS and CDR2 is SASEGT in the germline V gene. With 2 bases removed from V and 2 bases from J, the gap between germline ends came to 10 bases. Here the CDR3 DNA reads TGTGCCAGCAGTGAAATCGCAGGGACCTACGAGCAGTACTTC. As protein: CASSEIAGTYEQYF.